This record looks at one TCR beta chain sequence and its context. The antigen is undetermined. PCR involved 60 Vbeta and 13 Jbeta primers. Sequencing was performed with immunoSEQ multiplex PCR; in TCRdb, only in-frame clones are kept and a portion is missing. Its listing shows about 88,000 clones. CDR1 and CDR2 (germline): MNHEY, SVGAGI. The CDR3 extends over 14 amino acids. V was clipped by 8 bases and J by 3 bases; unmatched bases: 7. The data were obtained in a study of cytomegalovirus exposure and HLA in healthy donors. Study findings and constraints: Later on, analysis showed that most CMV-associated TCR beta chains appeared to be HLA-restricted. Donors were assumed by presence/absence analyses to have roughly uniform sequencing depth. The study recorded 150 to 200 TCR beta chains that were cytomegalovirus-associated.

V and J are TRBV6-5 and TRBJ2-4; 7 bases align to TRBD2. Source material: PBMCs. The clonotype originates from a girl aged 10 to 17 in good health and CMV-seropositive. CDR3 DNA sequence: TGTGCCAGCTCCGCGGGGGTGGACAAAAACATTCAGTACTTC. Translation gives CASSAGVDKNIQYF.